This T cell receptor beta chain was recovered during a study of graft-versus-host responses after intestinal transplantation. Study at large: The recipients all started with anti-thymocyte globulin induction and then took tacrolimus and steroids for 2 to 3 years.

The data were produced by immunoSEQ multiplex PCR, yet TCRdb's version contains in-frame clones alone and is incomplete. The table lists around 95,000 clones, about 90% of them singletons. As to this clone: What it binds is unknown.

The CDR3 runs 16 residues. Germline assignment: CDR1 MNHNS and CDR2 SASEGT. V lost 3 bases, J lost 7 bases, and 7 bases stayed unmatched. The origin of this receptor is a human donor who was the organ donor for an intestinal transplant. This rearrangement joins TRBV6-1 to TRBJ1-5; TRBD1 matches at 12 bases. The material was unstimulated CD4+ T cells sorted from spleen or lymph node cells, obtained before transplant. The CDR3 spells CASSDGTGGGWQPQHF. CDR3 nucleotides: TGTGCCAGCAGTGATGGGACAGGGGGCGGATGGCAGCCCCAGCATTTT.